These 23 T cell receptor beta chains were all obtained from the same sample, sequenced in a study of blood T cell repertoires in COVID-19. The method was immunoSEQ multiplex PCR; TCRdb's version includes in-frame clones alone and lacks a portion of them. The sample includes roughly 120,000 clones, around 70% of them seen just once. Sequencing was carried out using peripheral blood. These receptors all stem from a man older than 75 with COVID-19, enrolled during active disease.

This chain joins TRBV7-9 and TRBJ2-7; 10 nucleotides agree with TRBD1. The CDR3 has 14 amino acids. Trimming removed 3 bases from V and 4 bases from J; junction bases left unmatched: 3. Germline CDR1 is SEHNR and CDR2 is FQNEAQ (reference sequence). The CDR3 is CASSLTGGGYEQYF. CDR3 sequence (DNA): TGTGCCAGCAGCTTGACAGGGGGCGGGTACGAGCAGTACTTC.

This chain links TRBV24-1 with TRBJ2-3, with 8 nucleotides matching TRBD2. Germline values: CDR1 KGHDR, CDR2 SFDVKD. The V and J ends lost 3 bases and 1 base, in that order; junction bases with no gene match: 2. The CDR3 spans 15 residues. In DNA, the CDR3 is TGTGCCACCAGTGATGCGGGAGGAGGCACAGATACGCAGTATTTT. It specifies CATSDAGGGTDTQYF.

This rearrangement joins TRBV5-5 to TRBJ1-2; D call uncertain. V lost 0 bases and J lost 5, with 5 bases in between. Germline values: CDR1 SGHKS, CDR2 YYEKEE (reference sequence). This CDR3 has 12 amino acids. This CDR3 is CASSLDGYGYTF. The CDR3 nucleotides read TGTGCCAGCAGCTTGGACGGTTATGGCTACACCTTC.

The chain recombines TRBV11-2 with TRBJ2-7, with TRBD2 matching 13 bases. There are 17 residues in the CDR3. V lost 4 bases and J lost 2; bases outside the gene matches: 8. Germline CDR1 SGHAT, CDR2 FQNNGV. CDR3: CASSWEGGLAGPYEQYF. The CDR3 region has the DNA TGTGCCAGCAGCTGGGAGGGGGGACTAGCGGGGCCCTACGAGCAGTACTTC.

The J gene is TRBJ1-1, the V gene TRBV18; no clear D gene. V lost 5 bases and J 0 bases, leaving 10 bases between the germline ends. From germline, CDR1 is KGHSH and CDR2 LQKENI. This CDR3 has 14 residues. The chain's CDR3 is CASSATKMNTEAFF. CDR3 DNA sequence: TGTGCCAGCTCAGCAACAAAGATGAACACTGAAGCTTTCTTT.

This clone came up a few times. This chain connects TRBV28 to TRBJ2-1; TRBD2 might be the D (5 bases). V was shortened by 2 bases and J by 5 bases, with 19 bases between the two germline ends. CDR1 is MDHEN, CDR2 SYDVKM, per germline. The CDR3 totals 17 residues. The CDR3 loop reads CASSLNFESGPNNEQFF. The CDR3 region has the DNA TGTGCCAGCAGTTTAAACTTCGAGAGCGGCCCAAACAATGAGCAGTTCTTC.

This clone was found a few times. The genes are TRBV5-4 and TRBJ1-3; D is unresolved. CDR3 length: 16 residues. With 0 bases removed from V and 0 bases from J, the gap between germline ends came to 10 bases. Per the germline V gene, CDR1 is SGHNT and CDR2 is YYREEE (reference sequence). The CDR3 DNA sequence: TGTGCCAGCAGCTTGGACGGCGGAGCCTCTGGAAACACCATATATTTT. This encodes CASSLDGGASGNTIYF.

This clone was recorded once. The chain employs TRBV19 and TRBJ1-6; possible D gene TRBD1, 6 bases. CDR3 length: 12 amino acids. Germline CDR1 and CDR2: LNHDA and SQIVND (reference sequence). V lost 7 bases and J lost 7, with 8 bases in between. The CDR3 reads CASKQGNSPLHF. CDR3 DNA: TGTGCCAGTAAACAGGGCAATTCACCCCTCCACTTT.

This chain links TRBV7-8 with TRBJ1-3; 7 bases map to TRBD1. Germline trimming cut 5 bases from V and 2 bases from J; bases unmatched to any gene: 12. Germline values: CDR1 SGHVS, CDR2 FQNEAQ. This CDR3 region has 17 residues. The CDR3 loop reads CASSQRTGRGTGNTIYF. CDR3 coding DNA: TGTGCCAGCAGCCAGCGGACAGGTCGAGGTACTGGAAACACCATATATTTT.

This chain joins TRBV5-5 and TRBJ1-6; possible D gene TRBD1, 6 bases. Looked up from germline, CDR1 is SGHKS and CDR2 is YYEKEE (reference sequence). The V gene lost 6 bases and the J gene lost 13 bases, with 23 bases spanning the gap. The CDR3 has 15 residues. The CDR3 sequence is CASTLVLGQRAPLHF. The CDR3 region has the DNA TGTGCCAGCACCCTGGTGTTAGGACAGAGGGCCCCCCTCCACTTT.

This chain joins TRBV2 and TRBJ1-2; D may be TRBD1 (6 bases). V lost 2 bases, J lost 2 bases, and 9 bases lay in between. Germline values: CDR1 SNHLY, CDR2 FYNNEI. The CDR3 spans 14 residues. This CDR3 reads CASSETGINYGYTF. The CDR3 coding sequence is TGTGCCAGCAGTGAAACAGGGATAAACTATGGCTACACCTTC.

The chain links TRBV19 to TRBJ2-1; 9 bases fit TRBD2. The CDR3 sequence is 18 residues long. Germline V CDR1 and CDR2: LNHDA, SQIVND (reference sequence). J lost 0 bases, V lost 5 bases, and 11 bases had no gene match. CDR3 sequence: CASSSTPSGASSYNEQFF. The CDR3 nucleotides are TGTGCCAGTAGTTCCACGCCTAGCGGGGCCAGCTCCTACAATGAGCAGTTCTTC.

This clone was detected only a few times. The genes are TRBV20-1 and TRBJ2-3; D possibly corresponds to TRBD1 (6 bases). CDR1 DFQATT and CDR2 SNEGSKA come from the germline V gene (reference sequence). V was clipped by 4 bases and J by 2 bases, with 16 bases between them. CDR3 length: 15 amino acids. CDR3 in DNA: TGCAGTGCTATTGAATTCGCAGGGGACACAGATACGCAGTATTTT. Translating gives CSAIEFAGDTDTQYF.

This chain links TRBV18 with TRBJ2-6, with 8 bases fitting TRBD2. Germline CDR1 and CDR2: KGHSH and LQKENI. This CDR3 is built from 17 residues. The V segment lost 3 bases and the J segment 1 base; nucleotides outside the gene matches: 5. The CDR3 bases are TGTGCCAGCTCACCGGTCAGCGGGGGATCTGGGGCCAACGTCCTGACTTTC. Protein product: CASSPVSGGSGANVLTF.

This sequence joins TRBV7-9 and TRBJ2-7, with TRBD1 matching over 8 bases. The CDR3 is 15 amino acids. V dropped 1 base and J dropped 1; count of bases not matched to a gene: 3. Germline CDR1 and CDR2: SEHNR and FQNEAQ (reference sequence). CDR3 coding DNA: TGTGCCAGCAGCTTAGTAAGGACAGGGTCCTACGAGCAGTACTTC. It is translated as CASSLVRTGSYEQYF.

The genes are TRBV28 and TRBJ2-1, with a tentative D call TRBD2 (6 bases). The V gene's germline CDR1 is MDHEN and CDR2 SYDVKM. This CDR3 is built from 15 residues. Trimming took 5 bases from V and 7 from J, leaving 18 bases between them. CDR3 loop: CASSLASRALNEQFF. The CDR3 DNA follows: TGTGCCAGCAGTCTAGCGTCTCGTGCCTTAAATGAGCAGTTCTTC.

Written as DNA, the CDR3 is TGTGCCACCAGGACAGCGATTAATTCACCCCTCCACTTT. Its translation: CATRTAINSPLHF. The chain employs TRBV7-9 and TRBJ1-6, with D possibly being TRBD1 (6 bases). Germline assignment: CDR1 SEHNR and CDR2 FQNEAQ (reference sequence). The CDR3 has 13 amino acids. The V and J ends lost 10 bases and 6 bases respectively, with 13 bases between them.

The V gene is TRBV13, the J gene TRBJ1-1, with TRBD1 matching 10 bases. Looked up from germline, CDR1 is PRHDT and CDR2 is FYEKMQ (reference sequence). The length of the CDR3 is 16 residues. J was trimmed by 4 bases and V by 4 bases; bases with no gene match: 9. CDR3 sequence: CASSSPETGGGTEAFF. In nucleotides, the CDR3 is TGTGCCAGCAGCTCCCCTGAGACAGGGGGCGGCACTGAAGCTTTCTTT.

The chain employs TRBV6-5 and TRBJ2-2; the D is unclear. Trimming took off 4 bases at V and 7 bases at J, with 10 bases between the two ends. This CDR3 contains 13 residues. Germline V gene sequence: CDR1 MNHEY, CDR2 SVGAGI. This chain's CDR3 is CASSSTGVGELFF. CDR3 sequence (DNA): TGTGCCAGCAGTTCAACGGGTGTCGGGGAGCTGTTTTTT.

This sequence joins TRBV7-6 and TRBJ2-1; 10 bases match TRBD1. CDR3 length: 14 residues. Trimming at V came to 5 bases and at J to 7 bases, leaving 5 bases not matched to a gene. Germline V gene lookup returns CDR1 SGHVS and CDR2 FNYEAQ. The CDR3 bases are TGTGCCAGCAGCCTACTGGGACAGGGGAATGAGCAGTTCTTC. Its protein product is CASSLLGQGNEQFF.

V usage is TRBV7-3 and J usage is TRBJ1-2; D possibly corresponds to TRBD1 (6 bases). The V end lost 5 bases, the J end lost 6 bases, and 13 bases lay between the germline ends. The CDR3 extends over 13 amino acids. Looked up from germline, CDR1 is SGHTA and CDR2 is FQGTGA. CDR3 loop: CASSPSTGHGYTF. CDR3 nucleotides: TGTGCCAGCAGCCCTTCCACAGGGCATGGCTACACCTTC.

V and J are TRBV5-1 and TRBJ2-2; no reliable D call. Trimming stripped 4 bases from V and 10 bases from J, with 14 bases between. The germline gives CDR1 SGHRS, CDR2 YFSETQ. The CDR3 sequence is 13 residues long. CDR3 sequence (DNA): TGCGCCAGCAGCCCCACCTCGAGCCTGGAGCTGTTTTTT. This translates into CASSPTSSLELFF.

The CDR3 coding sequence is TGTGCCAGCAGGGACAGTTCAATAGCCAAAAACATTCAGTACTTC. Translated: CASRDSSIAKNIQYF. The V call is TRBV25-1, the J call TRBJ2-4, with a possible D match to TRBD1 (6 bases). V was pared by 6 bases and J by 0 bases, with 12 bases between. The CDR3 is 15 amino acids. Germline loops: CDR1 MGHDK, CDR2 SYGVNS.